The T cell receptor beta chain described here comes from a study of blood T cell repertoires in COVID-19. Across the study: The cDNA or gDNA used as material had been derived from T cells, B-cell-depleted T cells, or PBMCs.

Original handling: Amplifying reference gene primers gave estimates of nucleated cell counts. Libraries were prepared by immunoSEQ multiplex PCR; TCRdb keeps only in-frame clonotypes and omits some of them. D and trimming were read from the DNA, whereas the V and J calls and clone size are those reported in that table. This table has around 86,000 clones, roughly 84% appearing once. This clone was picked up one time. Germline CDR1 and CDR2: SGHDT and YYEEEE. The CDR3 has 14 amino acids. V was shortened by 4 bases and J by 3 bases, with 11 bases between the two germline ends. What was sequenced was peripheral blood. The chain uses TRBV5-6 and TRBJ1-5; the D gene is possibly TRBD1 (5 bases). This TCR was sampled from a woman of 80 years or more with acute or convalescent COVID-19. The CDR3 DNA is TGTGCCAGCAGCCCGGGGGGGATCAATCAGCCCCAGCATTTT. Its translation is CASSPGGINQPQHF.